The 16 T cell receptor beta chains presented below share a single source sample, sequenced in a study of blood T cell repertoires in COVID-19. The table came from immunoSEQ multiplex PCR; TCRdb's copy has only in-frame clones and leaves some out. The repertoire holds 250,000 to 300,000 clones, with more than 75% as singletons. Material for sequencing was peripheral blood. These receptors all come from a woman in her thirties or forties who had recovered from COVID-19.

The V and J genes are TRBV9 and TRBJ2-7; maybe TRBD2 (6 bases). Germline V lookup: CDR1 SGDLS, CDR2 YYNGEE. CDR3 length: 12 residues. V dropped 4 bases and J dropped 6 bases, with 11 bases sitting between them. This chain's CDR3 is CASSPGGSEQYF. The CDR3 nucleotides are TGTGCCAGCAGCCCTGGGGGGTCCGAGCAGTACTTC.

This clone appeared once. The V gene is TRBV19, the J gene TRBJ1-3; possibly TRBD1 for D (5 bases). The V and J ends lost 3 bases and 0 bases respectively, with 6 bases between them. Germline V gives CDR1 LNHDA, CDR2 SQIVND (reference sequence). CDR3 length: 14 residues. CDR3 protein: CASSMGHSGNTIYF. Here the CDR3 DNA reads TGTGCCAGTAGTATGGGGCACTCTGGAAACACCATATATTTT.

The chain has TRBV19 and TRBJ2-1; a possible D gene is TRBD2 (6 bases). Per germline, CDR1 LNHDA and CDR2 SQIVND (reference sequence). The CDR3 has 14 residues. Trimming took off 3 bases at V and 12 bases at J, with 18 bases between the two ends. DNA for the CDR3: TGTGCCAGTAGTATTGACCTTGGAGGGTGGGTGCAGTTCTTC. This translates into CASSIDLGGWVQFF.

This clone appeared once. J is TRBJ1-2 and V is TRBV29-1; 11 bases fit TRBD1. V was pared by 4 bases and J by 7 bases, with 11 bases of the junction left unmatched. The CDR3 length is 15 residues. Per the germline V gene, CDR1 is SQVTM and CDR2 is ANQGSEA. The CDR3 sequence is CSVGGTGGFFAGYTF. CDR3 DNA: TGCAGCGTTGGGGGGACAGGGGGTTTTTTCGCTGGCTACACCTTC.

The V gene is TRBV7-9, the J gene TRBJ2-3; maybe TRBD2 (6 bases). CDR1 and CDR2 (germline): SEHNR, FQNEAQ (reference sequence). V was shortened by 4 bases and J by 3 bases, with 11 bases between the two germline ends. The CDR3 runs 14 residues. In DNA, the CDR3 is TGTGCCAGCAGCTCGGGGGTTGGGACAGATACGCAGTATTTT. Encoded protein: CASSSGVGTDTQYF. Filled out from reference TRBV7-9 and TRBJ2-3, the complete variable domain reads DTGVSQNPRHKITKRGQNVTFRCDPISEHNRLYWYRQTLGQGPEFLTYFQNEAQLEKSRLLSDRFSAERPKGSFSTLEIQRTEQGDSAMYLCASSSGVGTDTQYFGPGTRLTVL.

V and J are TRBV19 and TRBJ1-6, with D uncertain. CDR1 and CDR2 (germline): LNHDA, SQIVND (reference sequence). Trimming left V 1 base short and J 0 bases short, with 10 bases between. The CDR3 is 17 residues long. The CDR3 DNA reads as TGTGCCAGTAGTATAGTCCGTCCCAGCTCCTATAATTCACCCCTCCACTTT. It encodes CASSIVRPSSYNSPLHF.

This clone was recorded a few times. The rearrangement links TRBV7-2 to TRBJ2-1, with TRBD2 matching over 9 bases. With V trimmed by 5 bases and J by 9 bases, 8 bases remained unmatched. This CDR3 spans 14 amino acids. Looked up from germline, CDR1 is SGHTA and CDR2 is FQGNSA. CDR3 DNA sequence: TGTGCCAGCAGCCCGGGACTAGCTATCACTGAGCAGTTCTTC. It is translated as CASSPGLAITEQFF.

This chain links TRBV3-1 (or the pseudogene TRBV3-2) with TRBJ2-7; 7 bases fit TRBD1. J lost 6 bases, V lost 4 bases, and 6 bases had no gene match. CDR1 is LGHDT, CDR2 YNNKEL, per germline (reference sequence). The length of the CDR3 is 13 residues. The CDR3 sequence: CASSPQTGFEQYF. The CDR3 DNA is TGTGCCAGCAGCCCCCAGACAGGGTTCGAGCAGTACTTC.

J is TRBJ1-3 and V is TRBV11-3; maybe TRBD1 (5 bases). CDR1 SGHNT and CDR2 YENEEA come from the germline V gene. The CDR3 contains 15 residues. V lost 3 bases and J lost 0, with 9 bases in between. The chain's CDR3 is CASSFQGSSGNTIYF. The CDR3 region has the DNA TGTGCCAGCAGCTTTCAGGGATCCTCTGGAAACACCATATATTTT.

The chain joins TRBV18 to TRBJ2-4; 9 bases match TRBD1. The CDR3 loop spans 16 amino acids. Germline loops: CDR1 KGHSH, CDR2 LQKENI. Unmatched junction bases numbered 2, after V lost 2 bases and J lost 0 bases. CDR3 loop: CASSPGTGIAKNIQYF. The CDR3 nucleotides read TGTGCCAGCTCACCAGGGACAGGGATAGCCAAAAACATTCAGTACTTC.

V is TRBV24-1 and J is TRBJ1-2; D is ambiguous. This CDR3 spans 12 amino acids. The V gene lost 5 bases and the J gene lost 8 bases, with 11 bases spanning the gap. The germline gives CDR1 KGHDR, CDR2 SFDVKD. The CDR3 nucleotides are TGTGCCACCAGTGCCCGGGCGGGGGGCTACACCTTC. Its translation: CATSARAGGYTF.

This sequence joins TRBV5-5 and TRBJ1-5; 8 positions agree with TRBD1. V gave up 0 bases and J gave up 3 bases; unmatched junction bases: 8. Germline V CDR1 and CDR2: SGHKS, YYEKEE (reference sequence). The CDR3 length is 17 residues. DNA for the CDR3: TGTGCCAGCAGCTTGGCGGCAGGGGGCCCCTTCAATCAGCCCCAGCATTTT. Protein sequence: CASSLAAGGPFNQPQHF.

CDR3 sequence: CASSLVAGGQETQYF. CDR3 DNA sequence: TGCGCCAGCAGCTTGGTGGCGGGGGGCCAAGAGACCCAGTACTTC. The chain couples TRBV5-1 to TRBJ2-5; TRBD2 agrees at 8 bases. This CDR3 has 15 residues. Per germline, CDR1 SGHRS and CDR2 YFSETQ. V lost 0 bases to trimming and J lost 1 base; unmatched junction nucleotides: 2.

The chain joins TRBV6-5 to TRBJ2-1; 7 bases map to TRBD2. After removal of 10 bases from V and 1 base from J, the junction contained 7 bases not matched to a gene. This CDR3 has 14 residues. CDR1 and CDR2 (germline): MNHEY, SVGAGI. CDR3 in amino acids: CATAGAPSYNEQFF. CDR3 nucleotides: TGTGCCACCGCGGGAGCCCCATCCTACAATGAGCAGTTCTTC.

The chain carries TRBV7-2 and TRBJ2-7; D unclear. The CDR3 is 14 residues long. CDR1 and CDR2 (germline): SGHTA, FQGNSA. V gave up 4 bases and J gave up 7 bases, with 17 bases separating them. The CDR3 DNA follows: TGTGCCAGCAGCTCCCGACTCTCCACCGGAGAGCAGTACTTC. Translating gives CASSSRLSTGEQYF.

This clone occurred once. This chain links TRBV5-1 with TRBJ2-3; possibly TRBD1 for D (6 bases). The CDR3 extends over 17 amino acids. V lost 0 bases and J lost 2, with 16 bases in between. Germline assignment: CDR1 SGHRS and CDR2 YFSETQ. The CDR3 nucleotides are TGCGCCAGCAGCTTGGAGGGGGTGCGGCTCCTCACAGATACGCAGTATTTT. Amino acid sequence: CASSLEGVRLLTDTQYF.